Sequencing of this T cell receptor beta chain was carried out in a study of blood T cell repertoires in COVID-19. Per the germline V gene, CDR1 is SGHNT and CDR2 is YYREEE (reference sequence). This CDR3 has 14 residues. V was clipped by 1 base and J by 6 bases; unmatched bases: 5. Those enrolled, adults aged about 18 to 89 years, came from about 24 US areas. The data were produced by immunoSEQ multiplex PCR, yet TCRdb's version contains in-frame clones alone and is incomplete. The top ten hold around 0.87% of the sample, which has around 240,000 clones, approximately 90% seen once. The chain links TRBV5-4 to TRBJ2-7; TRBD1 matches at 9 bases. The TCR sequence derives from a man aged 50 to 59 who had been exposed to COVID-19. The sample taken for sequencing was PBMCs or T cells enriched from blood (not recorded which). The CDR3 nucleotides are TGTGCCAGCAGCTTGAACCAGGGACAGGGCGAGCAGTACTTC. It is translated as CASSLNQGQGEQYF.